The sample holds many counts of the clone carrying this TCR beta chain. Unique molecular identifiers were built into the TCRbeta library. Each CDR3 protein is one row after TCRdb ran MiXCR on the PCR reads. The table lists 190,000 or so distinct CDR3 sequences, about 6.8% of them singletons. These data belong to a study of T-cell reconstitution after alpha-beta-depleted transplantation in children. V trimming: 6 bases; J trimming: 0 bases; junction bases outside the gene matches: 15. CDR1 and CDR2 from the germline V gene are MNHNS and SASEGT. This CDR3 spans 18 amino acids. This clonotype was sampled from a human donor who donated a stem cell graft to a child with Wiskott-Aldrich syndrome. The rearrangement uses TRBV6-1 and TRBJ2-5, with TRBD1 identical over 8 bases. Material: PBMCs from the stem cell graft donor, obtained from the stem cell graft. CDR3 coding DNA: TGTGCCAGCAGCCCCAGGGGGCCGATATGGACAGACCAAGAGACCCAGTACTTC. This codes for CASSPRGPIWTDQETQYF.